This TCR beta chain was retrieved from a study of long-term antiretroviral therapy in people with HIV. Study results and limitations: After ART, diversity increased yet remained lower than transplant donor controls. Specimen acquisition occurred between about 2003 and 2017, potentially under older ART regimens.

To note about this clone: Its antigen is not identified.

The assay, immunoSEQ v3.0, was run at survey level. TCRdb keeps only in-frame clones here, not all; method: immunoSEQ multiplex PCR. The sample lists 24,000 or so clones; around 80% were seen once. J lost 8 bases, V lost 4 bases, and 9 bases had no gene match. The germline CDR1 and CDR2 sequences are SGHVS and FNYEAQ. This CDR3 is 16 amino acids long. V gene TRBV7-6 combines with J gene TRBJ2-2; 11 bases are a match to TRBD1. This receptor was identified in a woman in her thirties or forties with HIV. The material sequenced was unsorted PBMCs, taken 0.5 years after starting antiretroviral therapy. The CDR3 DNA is TGTGCCAGCAGCTATGGACAGGGGGCTGCTGTTGGGGAGCTGTTTTTT. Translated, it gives CASSYGQGAAVGELFF. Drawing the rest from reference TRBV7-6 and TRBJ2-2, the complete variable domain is GAGVSQSPRYKVTKRGQDVALRCDPISGHVSLYWYRQALGQGPEFLTYFNYEAQQDKSGLPNDRFSAERPEGSISTLTIQRTEQRDSAMYRCASSYGQGAAVGELFFGEGSRLTVL.